Listed below are T cell receptor beta chains from one sample, sequenced in a study of blood T cell repertoires in COVID-19. Some clones are missing from TCRdb's copy, which holds only in-frame ones; the method was immunoSEQ multiplex PCR. The sample contains approximately 190,000 clones, under 90% of which appear only once. Sequencing was performed on peripheral blood. These receptors were taken from a young man with active or convalescent COVID-19. The CDR3 runs from the conserved cysteine through the conserved F or W. D genes are given only for firm matches. Some rows have no size entry. The others give once, few or many, or a class for an expanded clone.

TRBV24-1,-,TRBJ2-1,-,TGTGCCACCAGTGATTTGACCGGGAGCGAGGGTTACAATGAGCAGTTCTTC,CATSDLTGSEGYNEQFF
TRBV7-9,-,TRBJ1-1,-,TGTGCCAGCAGCTTAGAGCGAGGGGGTAACACTGAAGCTTTCTTT,CASSLERGGNTEAFF
TRBV6-5,TRBD2,TRBJ2-2,-,TGTGCCAGCCGGGGGGGCTCGAACACCGGGGAGCTGTTTTTT,CASRGGSNTGELFF
TRBV7-6,TRBD1,TRBJ2-1,-,TGTGCCAGCAGCGAAGTCCCGGGACAGGGGCACAATGAGCAGTTCTTC,CASSEVPGQGHNEQFF
TRBV30,-,TRBJ1-5,-,TGTGCCTGGAGTCACTTCGGGGGTAGCAATCAGCCCCAGCATTTT,CAWSHFGGSNQPQHF
TRBV20-1,TRBD1,TRBJ1-1,-,TGCAGTGCTGGCGACAGGGCTGAAGCTTTCTTT,CSAGDRAEAFF
TRBV6-6,-,TRBJ1-4,-,TGTGCCAGCACCCGTAATGAAAAACTGTTTTTT,CASTRNEKLFF
TRBV27,-,TRBJ1-4,-,TGTGCCAGCACCCAACAGGGACCCAATGAAAAACTGTTTTTT,CASTQQGPNEKLFF
TRBV3-1/TRBV3-2,TRBD1,TRBJ1-2,-,TGTGCCAGCAGCCGCGGACAGGGGCGTAACTATGGCTACACCTTC,CASSRGQGRNYGYTF
TRBV5-5,TRBD1,TRBJ2-2,-,TGTGCCAGCAGCACTTGGACAGGGACGCCCGTCGGGGAGCTGTTTTTT,CASSTWTGTPVGELFF
TRBV6-1,TRBD1,TRBJ1-6,-,TGTGCCAGCAGTGAAACGGGACAGGGGTTAGATTCACCCCTCCACTTT,CASSETGQGLDSPLHF
TRBV5-1,-,TRBJ1-1,-,TGCGCCAGCAGCTTGACGGAGGGAAACACTGAAGCTTTCTTT,CASSLTEGNTEAFF
TRBV15,TRBD1,TRBJ1-1,-,TGTGCCACCAGCAGAGAGGGACAGGGGTGGATGAACACTGAAGCTTTCTTT,CATSREGQGWMNTEAFF
TRBV7-2,-,TRBJ2-2,-,TGTGCCAGCAGACAAGACTTCTACACCGGGGAGCTGTTTTTT,CASRQDFYTGELFF
TRBV11-1,TRBD1,TRBJ1-1,-,TGTGCCAGCAGCTGGCGGGACAGGGAGACTGAAGCTTTCTTT,CASSWRDRETEAFF
TRBV19,-,TRBJ1-5,-,TGTGCCAGTAGTATCGACAGTAGCAATCAGCCCCAGCATTTT,CASSIDSSNQPQHF
TRBV12-5,-,TRBJ2-3,-,TGTGCTAGTGGTTTGGCAGGGGCCTACGGCACAGATACGCAGTATTTT,CASGLAGAYGTDTQYF
TRBV7-8,-,TRBJ2-5,-,TGTGCCAGCAGCTGGGGGGACTCCACCGGGCAAGAGACCCAGTACTTC,CASSWGDSTGQETQYF
TRBV19,-,TRBJ2-2,-,TGTGCCAGTAGACCTACAGCCGGGACTCAGATTTCACCCGGGGAGCTGTTTTTT,CASRPTAGTQISPGELFF
TRBV27,TRBD1,TRBJ1-5,-,TGTGCCAGCAGTGCGACAGGGGTACGAAGCAATCAGCCCCAGCATTTT,CASSATGVRSNQPQHF
TRBV3-1/TRBV3-2,-,TRBJ1-1,-,TGTGCCAGCAGCTCGACAGGGAACACTGAAGCTTTCTTT,CASSSTGNTEAFF
TRBV4-2,-,TRBJ2-4,-,TGTGCCAGCAGCCCGGCGGTGCGGGACTGGTCCAACATTCAGTACTTC,CASSPAVRDWSNIQYF
TRBV3-1/TRBV3-2,TRBD2,TRBJ2-5,once,TGTGCCAGCAGACCTGGCCGGTCTAGCGGGGGAGTAGGACAAGAGACCCAGTACTTC,CASRPGRSSGGVGQETQYF
TRBV29-1,-,TRBJ2-1,-,TGCAGCGTTGAACAGCGGGCCGTCTTGAATGAGCAGTTCTTC,CSVEQRAVLNEQFF
TRBV10-3,TRBD2,TRBJ2-3,-,TGTGCCACCGTGCTTGCTAGCGGGGGTAGCACAGATACGCAGTATTTT,CATVLASGGSTDTQYF
TRBV28,TRBD1,TRBJ1-5,-,TGTGCCAGCAGTGTCCAGGGGGATCAGCCCCAGCATTTT,CASSVQGDQPQHF
TRBV7-6,TRBD1,TRBJ2-7,-,TGTGCCAGCAGCCTGGGACAGGGAGGGGGCGAGCAGTACTTC,CASSLGQGGGEQYF
TRBV28,-,TRBJ1-3,-,TGTGCCAGCAGCTCGCGATGGGGGGCTGGAAACACCATATATTTT,CASSSRWGAGNTIYF
TRBV2,TRBD1,TRBJ1-2,few,TGTGCCAGCAGTGAAAGGACAGGGCCCTATGGCTACACCTTC,CASSERTGPYGYTF
TRBV2,-,TRBJ2-3,few,TGTGCCAGCAGTGTGTCTAGTATGGATACGCAGTATTTT,CASSVSSMDTQYF
TRBV7-9,TRBD2,TRBJ2-1,-,TGTGCCAGCAGCTCTAGCGGGAGTATTTACAATGAGCAGTTCTTC,CASSSSGSIYNEQFF
TRBV5-1,-,TRBJ2-2,-,TGCGCCAGCAGCTTAACAGGGCAGAACACCGGGGAGCTGTTTTTT,CASSLTGQNTGELFF
TRBV7-8,TRBD2,TRBJ2-2,-,TGTGCCAGCAGCTTAGCCCGACTAGCGGGGAGGAGGGAGCTGTTTTTT,CASSLARLAGRRELFF
TRBV18,-,TRBJ1-2,-,TGTGCCGACGGGGGCTACACCTTC,CADGGYTF
TRBV5-8,TRBD1,TRBJ1-2,-,TGTGCCAGCAGCCCCGCGGCACGACAGGGGGCGCGTGGCTACACCTTC,CASSPAARQGARGYTF
TRBV7-3,TRBD2,TRBJ2-3,few,TGTGCCAGCAGCTTGGGAGGGCGGGGGGGCACAGATACGCAGTATTTT,CASSLGGRGGTDTQYF
TRBV19,-,TRBJ1-1,-,TGTGCCAGTAGTATAGGGCCCATGGCTGGCCCTGAAGCTTTCTTT,CASSIGPMAGPEAFF
TRBV18,-,TRBJ1-4,-,TGTGCCAGCTCACCTTCCGACGGGAGCGAAAAACTGTTTTTT,CASSPSDGSEKLFF
TRBV4-1,-,TRBJ2-2,few,TGCGCCAGCAGCCACAAACAGGGGAACACCGGGGAGCTGTTTTTT,CASSHKQGNTGELFF
TRBV19,TRBD1,TRBJ1-5,-,TGTGCCAGTAGCGGGACAGGCAATCAGCCCCAGCATTTT,CASSGTGNQPQHF
TRBV24-1,TRBD1,TRBJ2-6,-,TGTGCCACCAGTGATTCGGACAGGGGGCGTCAGGGGGCTGGGGCCAACGTCCTGACTTTC,CATSDSDRGRQGAGANVLTF
TRBV5-1,-,TRBJ2-3,-,TGCGCCAGCAGCGTTTCTAGCACAGATACGCAGTATTTT,CASSVSSTDTQYF